Many counts were recorded for the clone carrying this T cell receptor beta chain. Antigen: not known. Investigators prepared the TCR beta libraries by applying iRepertoire HTBI primers and Arm-PCR of CDR3 regions. TCRdb independently ran MiXCR on the multiplex PCR reads; one entry per CDR3 protein. The table lists more than 650,000 distinct CDR3 sequences, 25% to 35% of them singletons. This entry is derived from a study of regulatory T cells in long-lasting Graves disease. The length of the CDR3 is 15 residues. V was clipped by 3 bases and J by 5 bases, with 17 bases between them. The V gene's germline CDR1 is SNHLY and CDR2 FYNNEI. Time point of the sample: persistent/refractory GD, antithyroid drugs over 5 years with positive TRAb. With RNA extracted from PBMCs as input, the TCR library was made. One endocrinology department in Xi'an, China, was where patients came from. Regarding the study as a whole: Compared with new cases, persistent Graves' patients showed reduced TCR diversity. Persistent cases favored TRBV28, TRBJ1-2 and TRBJ2-5.

Sequenced material: peripheral blood mononuclear cells (PBMCs), taken when the disease was refractory, from a patient treated with antithyroid drugs. The genes are TRBV2 and TRBJ2-7; a weak D match, TRBD1 (6 bases). This sequence originates from a female donor with Graves disease. CDR3 loop: CASSDGDTRSNEQYF. CDR3 DNA: TGTGCCAGCAGTGATGGGGACACAAGATCAAACGAGCAGTACTTC.